This T cell receptor beta chain appears in the sequencing data of a study of blood T cell repertoires in COVID-19. About the study: Collection of acute and convalescent COVID-19 samples took place in the United States, Italy and Spain.

Trimming took off 2 bases at V and 3 bases at J, with 20 bases between the two ends. The germline gives CDR1 SGHNT, CDR2 YYREEE (reference sequence). The CDR3 has 17 residues. In the original analysis: Amplification of reference gene primers provided the estimated nucleated cell counts. The repertoire was sequenced with immunoSEQ multiplex PCR; TCRdb's copy has only in-frame clones and lacks some. That table gives V, J and clone size, and the DNA gave D and trimming. The repertoire has around 130,000 clones, roughly 84% of them found once; the top ten carry under 4%. Cohort 3 donors counted as recovered after two negative PCRs, clearance, or resolved symptoms.

The chain carries TRBV5-4 and TRBJ2-5; TRBD1 might be the D (6 bases). Material for sequencing was PBMCs or T cells enriched from blood (not recorded which). The TCR comes from a woman younger than 45 who had recovered from COVID-19. CDR3 nucleotides: TGTGCCAGCAGCTTTGGGGGCTGGAGCAAGGGAAAAGAGACCCAGTACTTC. Translated: CASSFGGWSKGKETQYF.